This TCR beta chain was captured in a study of T cells in Graves' hyperthyroidism and ophthalmopathy. Trimming shortened V by 4 bases and J by 3 bases, and 13 bases separated the two germline ends. CDR3 length: 15 amino acids. Germline values: CDR1 MNHEY, CDR2 SVGEGT. Template material for amplifying TCR beta CDR3 regions consisted of RNA transcripts. The study used the HTBI primer set for a first-round RT-PCR of the TCR CDR3. TCRdb recomputed calls from the multiplex PCR reads with MiXCR, one row per CDR3 protein. The repertoire holds 490,000 or so distinct CDR3 sequences, with roughly 23% as singletons. This clonotype was detected only a few times. Clinical symptoms, serum thyroxine and TRAb, thyroid ultrasound and orbital computed tomography were used for the diagnoses.

This chain links TRBV6-2 or TRBV6-3 with TRBJ1-5; tentative D call: TRBD1 (6 bases). The material sequenced was blood. The TCR was taken from a woman in her 70s with Graves' ophthalmopathy. This chain's CDR3 is CASSSRTDYNQPQHF. CDR3 sequence (DNA): TGTGCCAGCAGTTCTCGGACAGACTACAATCAGCCCCAGCATTTT.